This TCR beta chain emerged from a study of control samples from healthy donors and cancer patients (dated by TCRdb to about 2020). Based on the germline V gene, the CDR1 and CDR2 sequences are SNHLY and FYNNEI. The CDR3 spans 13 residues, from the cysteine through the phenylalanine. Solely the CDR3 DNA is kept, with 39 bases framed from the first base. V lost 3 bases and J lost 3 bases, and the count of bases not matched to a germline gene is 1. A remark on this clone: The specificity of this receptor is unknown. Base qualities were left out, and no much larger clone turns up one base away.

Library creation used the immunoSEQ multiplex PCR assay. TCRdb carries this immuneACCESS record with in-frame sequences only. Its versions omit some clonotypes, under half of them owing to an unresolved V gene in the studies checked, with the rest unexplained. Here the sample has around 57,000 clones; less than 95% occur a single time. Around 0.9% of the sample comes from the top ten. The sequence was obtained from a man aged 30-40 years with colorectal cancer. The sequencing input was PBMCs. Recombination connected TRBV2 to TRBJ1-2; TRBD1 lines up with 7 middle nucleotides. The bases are TGTGCCAGCAGTGAGGACAGGCACTATGGCTACACCTTC. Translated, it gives CASSEDRHYGYTF.